A single T cell receptor (beta chain) is shown here with its context. This CDR3 spans 12 amino acids. Germline-derived CDR1 and CDR2 are LNHDA and SQIVND (reference sequence). V gave up 7 bases and J gave up 9 bases, with 13 bases separating them. The source of the sample is a study of cytomegalovirus exposure and HLA in healthy donors. PCR was performed using 60 Vbeta and 13 Jbeta primers. Generated by immunoSEQ multiplex PCR, the TCRdb table keeps only in-frame clones and is missing some. The sample lists more than 200,000 clones; 70% to 90% were seen once. This receptor was identified in a human donor in good health. The V and J genes are TRBV19 and TRBJ2-1, with D possibly TRBD2 on 6 matching bases. Sequences were obtained from PBMCs. CDR3 nucleotide sequence: TGTGCCAGTACCCTTGTGGGAGGTGAGCAGTTCTTC. This encodes CASTLVGGEQFF.